This entry describes one TCR beta chain. What this receptor recognizes is not known. No much larger clonotype is one base removed from it; base qualities were not supplied. This record comes from a study of CD8 T cells in ankylosing spondylitis (dated by TCRdb to the late 2010s). For context, the study as a whole: T cell receptor beta repertoires were profiled in healthy donors and ankylosing spondylitis patients so that disease-linked TCR variants could be found. The full study cohort comprised 20 to 25 ankylosing spondylitis patients and 110 or so healthy donors. Peripheral blood was sampled, and synovial fluid was also collected from ankylosing spondylitis patients.

These reads were obtained on an Illumina HiSeq 2500. Quantitative 5'-RACE with molecular barcodes was used to prepare TCR beta libraries. The published analysis was carried out like this. Disease-linked TCR variants were identified with a new computational method built on a probabilistic model of VDJ rearrangement. TCRdb reanalyzed the raw reads on its own, using fastp at Q25 for trimming and MiXCR for clone calling, and kept in-frame beta chains. Rows are combined by CDR3 protein, so each entry shows the most common genes and DNA. The V and J calls here are based on TCRdb, not the publication. In this sample the table shows under 250,000 distinct CDR3 sequences, roughly 26% of which occur a single time. 6.6% of the sample rests with the top ten. The CDR3 contains 19 residues, cysteine and phenylalanine counted. Only the CDR3 region is kept as DNA, spanning 57 bases read in frame from base 1. The junction carries 23 bases between V and J, which are trimmed by 3 bases and 0 bases respectively. CDR1 and CDR2, looked up from the germline V gene, are SGHVS and FQNEAQ.

General study outcomes and caveats: The disease-linked clones were reported to be significantly enriched in matched synovial fluid samples from ankylosing spondylitis patients. Some TCR beta motif variants had previously been reported in synovial fluid and blood of reactive arthritis patients, which suggested common disease-initiation mechanisms. In peripheral blood, the disease-linked clones were found at relatively low frequencies and had a CD8+ phenotype. Blood from ankylosing spondylitis patients appeared to be characterized by a TCR beta motif composed of eight highly homologous amino acid variants.

This receptor was identified in a male donor with ankylosing spondylitis or in good health (not recorded which). Sample: blood, either unsorted or a sorted T cell fraction (not recorded which). The chain was built from TRBV7-8 and TRBJ2-5; TRBD1 is perhaps the D gene, given 8 matching bases. The nucleotide sequence reads TGTGCCAGCAGCTTCGTCTCCGGGGGGTACAGGGGGTACCAAGAGACCCAGTACTTC. This encodes CASSFVSGGYRGYQETQYF.